This record covers a single T cell receptor (beta chain). Its antigen is currently unknown. Sequencing used immunoSEQ multiplex PCR; TCRdb keeps in-frame clones, though not all of them. The data hold around 64,000 clones, with roughly 85% observed a single time. The source of the sample is a study of OX40 agonist ivuxolimab in advanced cancers. Whole-study context: One hepatocellular carcinoma and a couple of cutaneous melanoma patients partially responded. Overall study results and limits: On average, CD8+ T cells showed a greater number of expanded clones than CD4+. The CD4+ and CD8+ T cells in the blood had expanded clonally by week 6 at 0.1 to 3.0 mg/kg. Partial responders treated at 0.1-3.0 mg/kg exhibited clonal expansion among the lowest measured.

This CDR3 contains 15 residues. The V end was cut by 2 bases, the J end by 0 bases, with 10 bases between. The V gene's germline CDR1 is SQVTM and CDR2 ANQGSEA. The V gene is TRBV29-1, the J gene TRBJ1-4; D unresolved. This receptor was taken from an adult with an advanced solid tumor such as melanoma, head and neck, liver or kidney cancer. This specimen was CD4+ or CD8+ T cells sorted from blood, taken in a trial of the OX40 agonist ivuxolimab. The CDR3 nucleotides read TGCAGCGTTGAAATTCGGGCAGCAACTAATGAAAAACTGTTTTTT. Protein: CSVEIRAATNEKLFF.